Described below is a single TCR beta chain sequence and its context. Its antigen is unknown. The data are from a study of T cell responses to AZD1222 COVID-19 vaccine. Findings of the study overall: It was only six AZD1222 recipients who were seropositive at baseline. There were mostly white British donors and more females than males, and clonal diversity was possibly underestimated. Spike-specific TCR breadth and depth were elevated following two AZD1222 doses.

Some clones are missing from TCRdb's copy, which holds only in-frame ones; the method was immunoSEQ multiplex PCR. The sample shows approximately 150,000 clones, about 93% of them seen only once. Germline V CDR1 and CDR2: SQVTM, ANQGSEA. The CDR3 contains 14 residues. Trimming pared 7 bases from V and 2 bases from J, leaving 14 bases between. The rearrangement uses TRBV29-1 and TRBJ2-2; D ambiguous. The clonotype comes from an adult who received the AZD1222 COVID-19 vaccine. Sequenced material: peripheral blood, taken 28 days after the second AZD1222 dose. Here the CDR3 reads CSALRWSNTGELFF. CDR3 DNA: TGCAGCGCACTTAGGTGGTCCAACACCGGGGAGCTGTTTTTT.